This T cell receptor (beta chain) emerged from a study of early T cells in non-severe SARS-CoV-2 infection. About the study: Sequenced material consisted of bulk RNA (from unsorted whole blood), and chains were unpaired. Findings and limits, study-wide: VDJdb matches were skewed toward anti-spike CD8 T cell responses.

Individual cDNA molecules carried attached unique molecular identifiers. MiXCR was run by TCRdb on the 5' RACE reads, yielding one entry per CDR3 protein. The data hold tens of thousands of distinct CDR3 sequences, with less than 9.5% observed a single time. This clonotype was seen just once. Its matching antigen is unknown. The CDR3 totals 14 residues. V shed 7 bases, J shed 2 bases, and the junction held 8 bases outside the gene matches. From germline, CDR1 is MNHNS and CDR2 SASEGT. The sequence was collected from an adult who was a healthcare worker with PCR-confirmed SARS-CoV-2 infection or an uninfected control (not recorded which). This chain connects TRBV6-1 to TRBJ2-7; 7 nucleotides line up with TRBD1. The input for sequencing was whole blood, taken at baseline. DNA for the CDR3: TGTGCCAGCACCACCGGGACAGCAGCCTACGAGCAGTACTTC. This sequence encodes CASTTGTAAYEQYF.